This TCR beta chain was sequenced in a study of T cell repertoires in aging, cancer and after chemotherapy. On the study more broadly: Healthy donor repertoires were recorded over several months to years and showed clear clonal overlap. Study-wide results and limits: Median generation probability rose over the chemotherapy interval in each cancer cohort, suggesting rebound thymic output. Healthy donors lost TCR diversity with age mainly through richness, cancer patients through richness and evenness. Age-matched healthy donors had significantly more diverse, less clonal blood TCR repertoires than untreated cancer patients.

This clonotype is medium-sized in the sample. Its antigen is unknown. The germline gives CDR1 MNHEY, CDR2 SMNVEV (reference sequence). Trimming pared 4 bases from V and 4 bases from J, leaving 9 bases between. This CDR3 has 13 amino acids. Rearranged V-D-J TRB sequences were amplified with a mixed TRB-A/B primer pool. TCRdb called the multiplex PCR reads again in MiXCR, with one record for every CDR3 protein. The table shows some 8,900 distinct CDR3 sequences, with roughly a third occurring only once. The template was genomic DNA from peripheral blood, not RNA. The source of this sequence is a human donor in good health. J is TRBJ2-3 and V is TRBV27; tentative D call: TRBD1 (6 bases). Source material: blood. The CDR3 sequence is CASSWTAPDTQYF. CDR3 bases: TGTGCCAGCAGTTGGACAGCGCCAGATACGCAGTATTTT.